A single sample gave rise to the 27 T cell receptor beta chains below, sequenced in a study of blood T cell repertoires in COVID-19. Here immunoSEQ multiplex PCR was the method, and the copy in TCRdb shows in-frame clones only, minus some. The profile shows about 140,000 clones, 75% to 85% of them singletons. The sample was peripheral blood. These receptors originate from a woman over 75 with acute or convalescent COVID-19.

The chain employs TRBV21-1 and TRBJ2-3; TRBD2 is taken as the D call from the table, unchecked against the DNA. TRBV21-1 constitutes a pseudogene. This CDR3 spans 16 amino acids. The CDR3 here is CASCEATSGSADTQYF. The CDR3 nucleotides read TGTGCCAGCTGCGAGGCGACTAGCGGGAGTGCAGATACGCAGTATTTT.

The chain carries TRBV6-5 and TRBJ1-2, with 9 bases aligning to TRBD1. The V gene's germline CDR1 is MNHEY and CDR2 SVGAGI. With 4 bases clipped from V and 4 bases from J, the junction kept 1 base outside the gene matches. The CDR3 contains 13 residues. For the CDR3, the DNA is TGTGCCAGCAGTTGGGACAGGGTCTATGGCTACACCTTC. It translates to CASSWDRVYGYTF.

In the case of this clone: The conserved final phenylalanine or tryptophan is absent from the CDR3, which likely points to a read error. Because the CDR3's place on the DNA is in doubt, the DNA is left out and the CDR3 is given as listed by TCRdb. The chain has TRBV4-1 and TRBJ1-4; the D call of TRBD1 is as the table states it, not checked on the DNA. Germline V gene data show CDR1 as MGHRA and CDR2 as YSYEKL. The CDR3 region is 15 residues in length, termini included. The CDR3 sequence is CASSHGQGAFVGLWI.

This chain uses TRBV6-5 with TRBJ1-2; no clear D gene. Looked up from germline, CDR1 is MNHEY and CDR2 is SVGAGI. CDR3 length: 14 amino acids. V gave up 2 bases and J gave up 5 bases, with 12 bases separating them. CDR3 nucleotide sequence: TGTGCCAGCAGTTACGACTCCCGCGGGTATGGCTACACCTTC. Protein product: CASSYDSRGYGYTF.

V and J are TRBV11-2 and TRBJ2-1; 8 bases fit TRBD2. The germline CDR1 and CDR2 sequences are SGHAT and FQNNGV. The CDR3 consists of 17 residues. The trim removed 0 bases at V and 4 bases at J, leaving 8 bases unmatched. CDR3 loop: CASSLDIGLAVYNEQFF. CDR3 bases: TGTGCCAGCAGCTTAGATATAGGACTAGCAGTATACAATGAGCAGTTCTTC. The complete variable domain, with remaining parts taken from reference TRBV11-2 and TRBJ2-1, reads EAGVAQSPRYKIIEKRQSVAFWCNPISGHATLYWYQQILGQGPKLLIQFQNNGVVDDSQLPKDRFSAERLKGVDSTLKIQPAKLEDSAVYLCASSLDIGLAVYNEQFFGPGTRLTVL.

The chain has TRBV5-1 and TRBJ2-7, with 10 bases fitting TRBD2. Trimming removed 6 bases from V and 4 bases from J; junction bases left unmatched: 7. This CDR3 comprises 14 residues. Germline assignment: CDR1 SGHRS and CDR2 YFSETQ. The CDR3 sequence: CASKTGTSEYEQYF. CDR3 coding DNA: TGCGCCAGCAAAACCGGGACTAGCGAGTACGAGCAGTACTTC.

The chain combines TRBV10-1 with TRBJ1-2; 7 bases align to TRBD1. V lost 2 bases to trimming and J lost 4 bases; unmatched junction nucleotides: 7. Per the germline V gene, CDR1 is WNHNN and CDR2 is SYGVQD (reference sequence). This CDR3 contains 15 residues. Here the CDR3 DNA reads TGCGCCAGCAGTGAGAGTCAGGGGGGAGTCTATGGCTACACCTTC. Protein: CASSESQGGVYGYTF.

The chain carries TRBV19 and TRBJ1-6; unclear D gene. The germline CDR1 and CDR2 sequences are LNHDA and SQIVND (reference sequence). Trimming left V 9 bases short and J 9 bases short, with 15 bases between. The CDR3 loop spans 13 amino acids. For the CDR3, the DNA is TGTGCCAGCGCGCGGGGTTTAGGTTCACCCCTCCACTTT. Protein: CASARGLGSPLHF.

CDR3 loop: CASSLASGTYEQYF. The CDR3 DNA reads TGTGCCAGCAGTTTGGCTAGCGGCACCTACGAGCAGTACTTC. The rearrangement links TRBV28 to TRBJ2-7, with TRBD2 identical over 7 bases. The CDR3 contains 14 residues. Germline lookup yields CDR1 MDHEN and CDR2 SYDVKM. V lost 3 bases and J lost 2; bases outside the gene matches: 4.

The chain joins TRBV27 to TRBJ2-7; possible D gene TRBD1, 5 bases. CDR3 size: 15 residues. Looked up from germline, CDR1 is MNHEY and CDR2 is SMNVEV (reference sequence). The V end was cut by 5 bases, the J end by 2 bases, with 16 bases between. The CDR3 loop reads CASSRLRVSTYEQYF. CDR3 nucleotides: TGTGCCAGCAGTAGGCTCAGGGTTTCAACCTACGAGCAGTACTTC.

The J gene is TRBJ1-1, the V gene TRBV19; D may be TRBD1 (6 bases). This CDR3 has 12 residues. Germline assignment: CDR1 LNHDA and CDR2 SQIVND (reference sequence). Trimming took 6 bases from V and 6 from J, leaving 11 bases between them. DNA for the CDR3: TGTGCCAGTAGAGACAGGACCGCTGAAGCTTTCTTT. Its protein product is CASRDRTAEAFF.

The chain employs TRBV28 and TRBJ2-1; D not resolved. Between the trimmed V and J ends, which lost 6 bases and 4 bases, there was a span of 16 bases. The CDR3 length is 15 residues. CDR1 is MDHEN, CDR2 SYDVKM, per germline. The chain's CDR3 is CASSPRKNFYNEQFF. The CDR3 nucleotides are TGTGCCAGCAGCCCCAGGAAAAACTTTTACAATGAGCAGTTCTTC.

The chain couples TRBV12-3 or TRBV12-4 to TRBJ1-2; D might be TRBD1 (5 bases). The V gene lost 5 bases and the J gene lost 3 bases, with 10 bases spanning the gap. The CDR3 loop spans 13 amino acids. CDR3 DNA: TGTGCCAGCAGTATACGACAGCACTATGGCTACACCTTC. The encoded protein is CASSIRQHYGYTF.

The V and J genes are TRBV29-1 and TRBJ2-5, with D maybe TRBD2 (5 bases). Trimming took 7 bases from V and 7 from J, leaving 16 bases between them. The CDR3 loop spans 12 amino acids. Germline V gene lookup returns CDR1 SQVTM and CDR2 ANQGSEA. The CDR3 coding sequence is TGCAGCGCCGCGAGGGAGTGGGTGACCCAGTACTTC. This encodes CSAAREWVTQYF.

This chain joins TRBV6-1 and TRBJ2-5; D gene uncertain. The V gene lost 2 bases and the J gene lost 7 bases, with 11 bases spanning the gap. The V gene's germline CDR1 is MNHNS and CDR2 SASEGT. This CDR3 contains 13 residues. The CDR3: CASSEWVQATQYF. CDR3 nucleotide sequence: TGTGCCAGCAGTGAATGGGTCCAGGCGACCCAGTACTTC.

This clone came up once. The chain employs TRBV29-1 and TRBJ1-1; the D gene is possibly TRBD1 (6 bases). CDR1 and CDR2 from the germline V gene are SQVTM and ANQGSEA. V lost 6 bases and J 3 bases, leaving 11 bases between the germline ends. This CDR3 is built from 12 residues. For the CDR3, the DNA is TGCAGCGTCCAGACAGGTCACACTGAAGCTTTCTTT. Amino acids: CSVQTGHTEAFF. Full variable domain (rest looked up from reference TRBV29-1 and TRBJ1-1): SAVISQKPSRDICQRGTSLTIQCQVDSQVTMMFWYRQQPGQSLTLIATANQGSEATYESGFVIDKFPISRPNLTFSTLTVSNMSPEDSSIYLCSVQTGHTEAFFGQGTRLTVV.

The chain uses TRBV7-8 and TRBJ2-7, with TRBD2 matching 7 bases. Germline values: CDR1 SGHVS, CDR2 FQNEAQ. Unmatched junction bases numbered 8, after V lost 5 bases and J lost 4 bases. The CDR3 has 14 residues. The CDR3 region is CASSLREPRYEQYF. The DNA of the CDR3 is TGTGCCAGCAGCCTGCGGGAGCCGAGATACGAGCAGTACTTC.

This clone has only a few counts. The J gene is TRBJ2-7, the V gene TRBV7-9; TRBD1 aligns across 8 bases. Germline V lookup: CDR1 SEHNR, CDR2 FQNEAQ (reference sequence). The junction had 7 bases not matched to a gene; V was cut back by 5 bases and J by 1 base. The CDR3 is made up of 15 amino acids. CDR3 nucleotides: TGTGCCAGCAGCACAGGACAGGGTTTTTCCTACGAGCAGTACTTC. Amino acid sequence: CASSTGQGFSYEQYF.

The V call is TRBV7-7, the J call TRBJ2-3, with D possibly TRBD1 on 6 matching bases. The CDR3 runs to 17 residues. CDR1 and CDR2 (germline): SSHAT, FNYEAQ (reference sequence). The V gene lost 7 bases and the J gene lost 5 bases, with 25 bases spanning the gap. The CDR3 sequence: CASIPTLRGPLEDTQYF. In DNA, the CDR3 is TGTGCCAGCATCCCGACGCTCAGGGGCCCCCTTGAAGATACGCAGTATTTT. Variable domain in full (rest from reference TRBV7-7 and TRBJ2-3): GAGVSQSPRYKVTKRGQDVTLRCDPISSHATLYWYQQALGQGPEFLTYFNYEAQPDKSGLPSDRFSAERPEGSISTLTIQRTEQRDSAMYRCASIPTLRGPLEDTQYFGPGTRLTVL.

The chain uses TRBV7-9 and TRBJ2-7; 7 bases line up with TRBD2. Per germline, CDR1 SEHNR and CDR2 FQNEAQ (reference sequence). The junction had 11 bases not matched to a gene; V was cut back by 1 base and J by 5 bases. The CDR3 consists of 16 residues. The CDR3 nucleotides read TGTGCCAGCAGCTTAGGAGTTGGACTAGTATTAGACGAGCAGTACTTC. Protein: CASSLGVGLVLDEQYF.

The rearrangement joins TRBV2 to TRBJ2-5; no firm D call. Germline CDR1 is SNHLY and CDR2 is FYNNEI. V was cut by 4 bases and J by 4 bases, with 28 bases left in between. The CDR3 length is 19 residues. In nucleotides, the CDR3 is TGTGCCAGCAGTGTTGTGGCGGCGGCTTATGACGGAGAAGGAGAGACCCAGTACTTC. It encodes CASSVVAAAYDGEGETQYF.

The chain joins TRBV6-5 to TRBJ2-1; TRBD1 matches 10 bases. Trimming removed 7 bases from V and 7 bases from J; junction bases left unmatched: 10. This CDR3 has 15 amino acids. Looked up from germline, CDR1 is MNHEY and CDR2 is SVGAGI. DNA of the CDR3: TGTGCCAGCAAGGGGACAGGGGTATCTAAGAATGAGCAGTTCTTC. This sequence encodes CASKGTGVSKNEQFF.

This chain connects TRBV3-1 (or the pseudogene TRBV3-2) to TRBJ2-1; 12 bases are a match to TRBD2. Unmatched junction bases numbered 7, after V lost 3 bases and J lost 4 bases. The germline gives CDR1 LGHDT, CDR2 YNNKEL (reference sequence). The CDR3 contains 17 residues. The CDR3 loop reads CASSQQGTSGPYNEQFF. CDR3 DNA: TGTGCCAGCAGCCAGCAGGGGACTAGCGGGCCTTACAATGAGCAGTTCTTC.

This sequence joins TRBV11-2 and TRBJ1-2; D unclear. V lost 7 bases and J lost 4, with 19 bases in between. CDR3 length: 15 amino acids. In germline, CDR1 is SGHAT, CDR2 FQNNGV. As DNA, the CDR3 is TGTGCCAGCACCCCCTGGGCAGTTCTGAGCTATGGCTACACCTTC. This translates into CASTPWAVLSYGYTF.

The chain has TRBV28 and TRBJ2-7, with 7 bases fitting TRBD1. Per the germline V gene, CDR1 is MDHEN and CDR2 is SYDVKM. J gave up 3 bases and V 6 bases, and 11 bases lay outside the gene matches. The CDR3 has 15 amino acids. The CDR3 reads CASSTPQTGHYEQYF. The CDR3, as DNA: TGTGCCAGCAGCACCCCCCAGACAGGGCACTACGAGCAGTACTTC.

The chain uses TRBV7-8 and TRBJ2-2; TRBD1 agrees at 11 bases. This CDR3 has 18 amino acids. The germline CDR1 and CDR2 sequences are SGHVS and FQNEAQ. V gave up 1 base and J gave up 4 bases; unmatched junction bases: 8. In nucleotides, the CDR3 is TGTGCCAGCAGCTTAGAATTCTTGGACAGGGGGCGCACCGGGGAGCTGTTTTTT. Its translation is CASSLEFLDRGRTGELFF.

CDR3: CASTLTAANTEAFF. The CDR3, as DNA: TGTGCCAGCACCCTGACAGCCGCGAACACTGAAGCTTTCTTT. The chain carries TRBV6-5 and TRBJ1-1; the D gene is possibly TRBD1 (5 bases). This CDR3 region has 14 residues. The V end was cut by 7 bases, the J end by 1 base, with 13 bases between. The germline CDR1 and CDR2 sequences are MNHEY and SVGAGI.